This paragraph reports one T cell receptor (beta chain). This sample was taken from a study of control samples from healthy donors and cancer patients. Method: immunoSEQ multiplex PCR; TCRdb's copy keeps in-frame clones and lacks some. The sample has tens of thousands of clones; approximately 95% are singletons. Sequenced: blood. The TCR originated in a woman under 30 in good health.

Here the CDR3 reads CASRKAGEGTGELFF. The CDR3 DNA follows: TGTGCCAGCAGGAAAGCGGGGGAGGGGACCGGGGAGCTGTTTTTT. The chain employs TRBV5-6 and TRBJ2-2; 8 bases map to TRBD2. The CDR3 is 15 amino acids. Trimming at V came to 5 bases and at J to 5 bases, leaving 8 bases not matched to a gene. Germline V gene sequence: CDR1 SGHDT, CDR2 YYEEEE.